This TCR beta chain was obtained from a study of T-cell reconstitution after alpha-beta-depleted transplantation in children. General observations from the study: At day 60, the high TCRbeta diversity found in some patients originated from recipient T cells and thymic progenitors that had survived. Several hundred expanded graft clones reportedly supplied alpha-beta T cells about two months after transplant. Fresh T-cell production supplied most of the T-cell counts and diversity seen one year after transplant.

Comment on this clonotype: The target antigen is unknown.

CDR3 size: 13 residues. Trimming at V came to 5 bases and at J to 9 bases, leaving 6 bases not matched to a gene. In germline, CDR1 is SGHTA, CDR2 FQGTGA. For TCRbeta, the library was prepared with unique molecular identifiers. TCRdb processed the PCR reads anew with MiXCR; each CDR3 protein has one entry. This table holds about 830,000 distinct CDR3 sequences, 16% found once. The receptor was derived from a male patient between 5 and 17 years old who had a stem cell transplant for acute lymphoblastic leukemia, so the T cells may come from the graft donor. The chain has TRBV7-3 and TRBJ2-7, with TRBD2 identical over 11 bases. The input for sequencing was PBMCs, mostly from graft donor cells, taken 360 days after TCRalphabeta/CD19-depleted stem cell transplant. The CDR3 sequence is CASSGTSGSRQYF. The CDR3 DNA is TGTGCCAGCAGCGGAACTAGCGGGAGTCGGCAGTACTTC. The complete variable domain, with remaining parts taken from reference TRBV7-3 and TRBJ2-7, reads GAGVSQTPSNKVTEKGKYVELRCDPISGHTALYWYRQSLGQGPEFLIYFQGTGAADDSGLPNDRFFAVRPEGSVSTLKIQRTERGDSAVYLCASSGTSGSRQYFGPGTRLTVT.